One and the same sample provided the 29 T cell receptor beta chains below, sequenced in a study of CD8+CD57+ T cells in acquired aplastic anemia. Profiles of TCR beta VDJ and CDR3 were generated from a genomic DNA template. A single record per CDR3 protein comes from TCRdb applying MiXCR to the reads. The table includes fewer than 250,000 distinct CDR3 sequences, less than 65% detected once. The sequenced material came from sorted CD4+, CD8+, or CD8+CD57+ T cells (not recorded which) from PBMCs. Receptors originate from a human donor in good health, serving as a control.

Here the CDR3 reads CASRAQGDNTEAFF. The CDR3 coding sequence is TGTGCCAGCAGGGCTCAGGGGGATAACACTGAAGCTTTCTTT. The J gene is TRBJ1-1, the V gene TRBV6-2 or TRBV6-3, with 7 nucleotides matching TRBD1. Germline V CDR1 and CDR2: MNHEY, SVGEGT. The CDR3 has 14 residues. The J segment lost 2 bases and the V segment lost 6 bases, leaving 6 bases of the junction unmatched.

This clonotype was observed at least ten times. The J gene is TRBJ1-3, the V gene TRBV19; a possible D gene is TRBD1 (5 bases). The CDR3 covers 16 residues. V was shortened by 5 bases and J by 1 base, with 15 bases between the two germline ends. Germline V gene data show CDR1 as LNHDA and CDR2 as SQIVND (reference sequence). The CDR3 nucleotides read TGTGCCAGTAGTGCCACCTTAGGGACTTCTGGAAACACCATATATTTT. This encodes CASSATLGTSGNTIYF.

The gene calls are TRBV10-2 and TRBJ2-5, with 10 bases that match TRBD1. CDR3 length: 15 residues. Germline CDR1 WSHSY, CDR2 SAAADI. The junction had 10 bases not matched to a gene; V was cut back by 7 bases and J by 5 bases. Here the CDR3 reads CASNAGTGVGETQYF. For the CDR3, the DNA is TGCGCCAGCAACGCCGGGACAGGGGTGGGGGAGACCCAGTACTTC.

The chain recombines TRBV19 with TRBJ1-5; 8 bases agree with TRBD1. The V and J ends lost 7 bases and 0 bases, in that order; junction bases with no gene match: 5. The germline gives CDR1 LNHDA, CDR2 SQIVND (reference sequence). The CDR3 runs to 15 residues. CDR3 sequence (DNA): TGTGCCAGTAACAGGGGGGGGGTTAGCAATCAGCCCCAGCATTTT. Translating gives CASNRGGVSNQPQHF.

The CDR3 DNA follows: TGTGCCAGCAGTCCACCTTCAGGGACAGGGAATGAGCAGTTCTTC. It yields the protein CASSPPSGTGNEQFF. V and J are TRBV28 and TRBJ2-1, with 9 bases fitting TRBD1. V lost 5 bases, J lost 7 bases, and 9 bases stayed unmatched. Per the germline V gene, CDR1 is MDHEN and CDR2 is SYDVKM. This CDR3 is built from 15 residues.

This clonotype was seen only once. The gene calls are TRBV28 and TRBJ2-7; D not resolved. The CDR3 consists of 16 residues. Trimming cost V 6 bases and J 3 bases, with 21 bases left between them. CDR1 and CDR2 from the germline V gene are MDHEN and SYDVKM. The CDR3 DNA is TGTGCCAGCAGCACACCCCCCTCGCTCCATCTCTACGAGCAGTACTTC. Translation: CASSTPPSLHLYEQYF.

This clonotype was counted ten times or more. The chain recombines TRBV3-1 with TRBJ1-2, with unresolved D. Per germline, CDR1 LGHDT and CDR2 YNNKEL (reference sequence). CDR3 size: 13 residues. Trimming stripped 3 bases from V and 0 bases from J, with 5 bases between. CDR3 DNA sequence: TGTGCCAGCAGCCAGCAGGCTAACTATGGCTACACCTTC. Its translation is CASSQQANYGYTF.

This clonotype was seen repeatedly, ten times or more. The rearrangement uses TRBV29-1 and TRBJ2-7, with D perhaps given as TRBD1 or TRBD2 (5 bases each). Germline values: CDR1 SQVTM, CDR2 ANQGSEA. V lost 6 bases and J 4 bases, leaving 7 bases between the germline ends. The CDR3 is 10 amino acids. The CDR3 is CSVGEYEQYF. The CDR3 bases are TGCAGCGTGGGGGAATACGAGCAGTACTTC.

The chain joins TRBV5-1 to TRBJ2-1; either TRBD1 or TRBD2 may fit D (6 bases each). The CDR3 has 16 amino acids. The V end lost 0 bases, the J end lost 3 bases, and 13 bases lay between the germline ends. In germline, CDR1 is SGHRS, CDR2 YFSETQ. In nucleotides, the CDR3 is TGCGCCAGCAGCTTGGAGGTACAGGGAGGCTACAATGAGCAGTTCTTC. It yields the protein CASSLEVQGGYNEQFF.

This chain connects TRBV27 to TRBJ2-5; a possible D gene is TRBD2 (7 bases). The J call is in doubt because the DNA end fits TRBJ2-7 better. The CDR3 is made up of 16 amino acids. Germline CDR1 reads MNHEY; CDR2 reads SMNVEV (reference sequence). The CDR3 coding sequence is TGTGCCAGCAGCCGCTGGGAGGGGGACGACTCCTACGAGCAGTACTTC. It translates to CASSRWEGDDSYEQYF.

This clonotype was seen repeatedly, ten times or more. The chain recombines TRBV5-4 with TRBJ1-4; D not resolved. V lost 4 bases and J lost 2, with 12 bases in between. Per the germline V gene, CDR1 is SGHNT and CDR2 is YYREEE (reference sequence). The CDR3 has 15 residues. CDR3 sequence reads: CASSLGMGTNEKLFF. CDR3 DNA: TGTGCCAGCAGCCTGGGCATGGGTACTAATGAAAAACTGTTTTTT.

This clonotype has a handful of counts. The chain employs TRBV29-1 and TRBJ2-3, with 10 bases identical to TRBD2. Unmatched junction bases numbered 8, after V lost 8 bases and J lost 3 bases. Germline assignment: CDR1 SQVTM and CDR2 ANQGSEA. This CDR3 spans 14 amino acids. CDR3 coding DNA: TGCAGCCTCCGAGCGGGAGGGAGTACAGATACGCAGTATTTT. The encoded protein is CSLRAGGSTDTQYF.

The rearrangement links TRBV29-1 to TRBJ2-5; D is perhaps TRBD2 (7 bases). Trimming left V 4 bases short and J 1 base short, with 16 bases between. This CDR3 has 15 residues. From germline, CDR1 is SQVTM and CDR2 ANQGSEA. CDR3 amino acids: CSVALGGGPQETQYF. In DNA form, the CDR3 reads TGCAGCGTTGCACTAGGGGGGGGGCCCCAAGAGACCCAGTACTTC. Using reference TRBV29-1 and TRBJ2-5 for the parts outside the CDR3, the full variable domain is SAVISQKPSRDICQRGTSLTIQCQVDSQVTMMFWYRQQPGQSLTLIATANQGSEATYESGFVIDKFPISRPNLTFSTLTVSNMSPEDSSIYLCSVALGGGPQETQYFGPGTRLLVL.

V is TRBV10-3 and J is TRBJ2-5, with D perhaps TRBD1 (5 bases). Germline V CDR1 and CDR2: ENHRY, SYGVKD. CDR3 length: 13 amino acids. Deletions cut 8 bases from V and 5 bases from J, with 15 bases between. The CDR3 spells CAIRTTAGETQYF. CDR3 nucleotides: TGTGCCATCCGCACGACTGCAGGGGAGACCCAGTACTTC.

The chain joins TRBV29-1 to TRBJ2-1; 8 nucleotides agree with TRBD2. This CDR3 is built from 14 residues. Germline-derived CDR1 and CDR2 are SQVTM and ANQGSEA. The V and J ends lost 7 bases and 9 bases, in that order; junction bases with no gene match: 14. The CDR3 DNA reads TGCAGCGGAATCACACGGGGGGGCGGCGGTGAGCAGTTCTTC. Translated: CSGITRGGGGEQFF.

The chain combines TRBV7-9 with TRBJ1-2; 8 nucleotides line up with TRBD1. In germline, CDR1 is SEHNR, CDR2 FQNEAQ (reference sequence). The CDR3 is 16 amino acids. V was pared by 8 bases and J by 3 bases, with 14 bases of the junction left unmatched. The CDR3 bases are TGTGCCAGCTGGGGCCGGACAGGGAACTTTGACTATGGCTACACCTTC. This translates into CASWGRTGNFDYGYTF.

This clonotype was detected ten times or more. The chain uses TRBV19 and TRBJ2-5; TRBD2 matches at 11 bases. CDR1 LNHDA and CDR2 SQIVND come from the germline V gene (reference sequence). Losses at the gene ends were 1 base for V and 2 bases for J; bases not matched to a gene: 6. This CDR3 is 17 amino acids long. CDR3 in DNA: TGTGCCAGTAGTATAGGACTAGCGGGGATTTTTCAAGAGACCCAGTACTTC. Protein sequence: CASSIGLAGIFQETQYF.

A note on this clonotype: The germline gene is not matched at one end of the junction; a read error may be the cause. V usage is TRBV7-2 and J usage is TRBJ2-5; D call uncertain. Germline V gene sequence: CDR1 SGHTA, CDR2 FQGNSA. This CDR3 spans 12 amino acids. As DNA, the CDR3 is TGTGCCAGCAGTTTAGTGGTAGAGACCCAGTACTTC. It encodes CASSLVVETQYF.

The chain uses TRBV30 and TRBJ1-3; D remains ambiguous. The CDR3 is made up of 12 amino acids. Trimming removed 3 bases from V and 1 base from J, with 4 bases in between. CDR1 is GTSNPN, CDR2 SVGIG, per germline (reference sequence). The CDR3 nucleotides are TGTGCCTGGAGACCATCTGGAAACACCATATATTTT. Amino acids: CAWRPSGNTIYF.

The CDR3 DNA sequence: TGTGCCAGCAGCGTAAGGACCACCGACACTGAAGCTTTCTTT. Translation: CASSVRTTDTEAFF. V and J are TRBV9 and TRBJ1-1; unclear D gene. The length of the CDR3 is 14 residues. Looked up from germline, CDR1 is SGDLS and CDR2 is YYNGEE. The germline V and J ends were trimmed by 1 base and 3 bases, with 10 bases remaining between them.

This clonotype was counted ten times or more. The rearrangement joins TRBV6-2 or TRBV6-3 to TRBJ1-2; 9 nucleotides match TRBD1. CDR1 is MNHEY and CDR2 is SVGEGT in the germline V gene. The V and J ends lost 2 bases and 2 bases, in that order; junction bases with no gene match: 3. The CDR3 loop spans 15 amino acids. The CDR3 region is CASSYRTGVNYGYTF. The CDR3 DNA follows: TGTGCCAGCAGTTACCGGACAGGGGTGAACTATGGCTACACCTTC.

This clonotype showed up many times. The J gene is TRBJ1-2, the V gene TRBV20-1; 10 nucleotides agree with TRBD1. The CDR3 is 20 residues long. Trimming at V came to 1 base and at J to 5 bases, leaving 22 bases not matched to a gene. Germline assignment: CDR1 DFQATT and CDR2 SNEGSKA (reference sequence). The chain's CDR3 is CSARVDPTWTGGLAGYGYTF. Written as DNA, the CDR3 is TGCAGTGCTAGAGTCGACCCAACTTGGACAGGGGGTTTGGCTGGGTATGGCTACACCTTC.

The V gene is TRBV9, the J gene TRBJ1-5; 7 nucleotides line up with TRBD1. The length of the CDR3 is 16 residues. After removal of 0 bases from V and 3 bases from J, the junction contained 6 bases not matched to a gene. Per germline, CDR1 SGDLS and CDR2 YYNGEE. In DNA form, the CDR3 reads TGTGCCAGCAGCGTAGCCGTGGGACAGTACAATCAGCCCCAGCATTTT. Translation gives CASSVAVGQYNQPQHF.

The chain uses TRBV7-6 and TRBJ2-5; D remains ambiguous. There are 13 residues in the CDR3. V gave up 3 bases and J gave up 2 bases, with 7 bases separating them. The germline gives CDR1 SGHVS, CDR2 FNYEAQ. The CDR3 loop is CASSFGRQETQYF. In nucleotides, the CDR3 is TGTGCCAGCAGCTTCGGAAGGCAAGAGACCCAGTACTTC.

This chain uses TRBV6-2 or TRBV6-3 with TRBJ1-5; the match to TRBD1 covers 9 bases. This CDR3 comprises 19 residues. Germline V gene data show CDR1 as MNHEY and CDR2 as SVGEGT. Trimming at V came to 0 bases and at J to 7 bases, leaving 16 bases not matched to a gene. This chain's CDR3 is CASSYSTLSGTGRDQPQHF. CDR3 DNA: TGTGCCAGCAGTTACTCGACGCTTTCCGGGACAGGGAGGGACCAGCCCCAGCATTTT.

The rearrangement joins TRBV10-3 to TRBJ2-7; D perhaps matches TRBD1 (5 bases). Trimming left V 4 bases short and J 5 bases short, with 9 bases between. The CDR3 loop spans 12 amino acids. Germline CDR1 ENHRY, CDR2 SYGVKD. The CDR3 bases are TGTGCCATCAGTGGGGGCGAAAACGAGCAGTACTTC. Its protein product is CAISGGENEQYF.

CDR3 residues: CAMAGGTGELFF. CDR3 nucleotide sequence: TGTGCCATGGCAGGGGGGACCGGGGAGCTGTTTTTT. This chain connects TRBV10-3 to TRBJ2-2; D is perhaps TRBD1 (7 bases). Trimming took off 9 bases at V and 5 bases at J, with 10 bases between the two ends. CDR3 length: 12 residues. CDR1 ENHRY and CDR2 SYGVKD come from the germline V gene.

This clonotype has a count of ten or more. The CDR3 sequence is CASRDDRDSGYTF. CDR3 nucleotides: TGTGCCAGCAGAGATGACAGGGATAGTGGCTACACCTTC. The chain joins TRBV2 to TRBJ1-2, with 7 bases identical to TRBD1. V lost 6 bases to trimming and J lost 7 bases; unmatched junction nucleotides: 8. Germline loops: CDR1 SNHLY, CDR2 FYNNEI. This CDR3 is built from 13 residues.

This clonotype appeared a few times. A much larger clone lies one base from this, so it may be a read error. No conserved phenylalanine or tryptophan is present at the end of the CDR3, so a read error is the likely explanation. Here the CDR3 DNA reads TGTGCCAGCAGTTACCCTAGGGACAGGGGCCGAGGGAACTATGGCTACACCCTC. Protein sequence: CASSYPRDRGRGNYGYTL. The chain is built from TRBV6-6 and TRBJ1-2; 10 bases match TRBD1. Germline V gene lookup returns CDR1 MNHNY and CDR2 SVGAGI (reference sequence). This CDR3 has 18 amino acids. The J segment lost 2 bases and the V segment lost 2 bases, leaving 11 bases of the junction unmatched.